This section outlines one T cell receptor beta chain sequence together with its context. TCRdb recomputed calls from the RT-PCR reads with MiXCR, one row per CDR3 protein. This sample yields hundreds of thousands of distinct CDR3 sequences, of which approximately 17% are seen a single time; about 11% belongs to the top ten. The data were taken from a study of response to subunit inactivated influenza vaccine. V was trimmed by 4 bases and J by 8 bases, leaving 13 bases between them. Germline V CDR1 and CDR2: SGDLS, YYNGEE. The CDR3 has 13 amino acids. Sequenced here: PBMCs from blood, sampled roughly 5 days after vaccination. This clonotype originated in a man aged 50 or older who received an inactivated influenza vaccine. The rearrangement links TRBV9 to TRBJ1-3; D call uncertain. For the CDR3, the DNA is TGTGCCAGCAGCCCCCGGACGGGGTACACCATATATTTT. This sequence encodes CASSPRTGYTIYF.